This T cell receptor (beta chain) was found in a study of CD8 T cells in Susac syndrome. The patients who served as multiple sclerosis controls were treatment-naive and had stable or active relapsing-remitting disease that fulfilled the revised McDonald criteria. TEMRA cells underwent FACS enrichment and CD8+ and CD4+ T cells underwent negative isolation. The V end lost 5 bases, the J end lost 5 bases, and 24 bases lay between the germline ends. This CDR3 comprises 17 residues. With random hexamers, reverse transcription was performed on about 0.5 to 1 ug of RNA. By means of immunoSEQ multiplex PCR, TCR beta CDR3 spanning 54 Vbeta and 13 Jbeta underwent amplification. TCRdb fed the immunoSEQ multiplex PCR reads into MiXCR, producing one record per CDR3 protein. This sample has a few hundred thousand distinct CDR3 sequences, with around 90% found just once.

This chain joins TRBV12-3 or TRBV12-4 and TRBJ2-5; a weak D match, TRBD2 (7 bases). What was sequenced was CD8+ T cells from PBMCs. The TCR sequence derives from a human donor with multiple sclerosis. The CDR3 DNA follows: TGTGCCAGCAGTCAGGGGCGGGCGGGAGTAATGGGGGAGACCCAGTACTTC. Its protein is CASSQGRAGVMGETQYF.